This T cell receptor beta chain appears in the sequencing data of a study of Tregs in tolerant kidney transplant recipients. Looking at the study overall: CD4+CD25+CD127- cells came from approximately three-day belatacept mixed lymphocyte reactions, some with approximately five-day graft donor restimulation.

About this clone itself: Its cognate antigen is unknown.

The table came from immunoSEQ multiplex PCR; TCRdb's copy has only in-frame clones and leaves some out. Of tens of thousands of clones in the sample, 70% to 85% were seen once. Study-wide results and limits: Few patients were studied, so findings need validation in larger groups. No direct test of biological reproducibility was done here.

The sequencing input was Tregs from blood cultured with allogeneic cells. The TCR originated in a human donor in good health.

The CDR3 spells CASSELTGSRPRTGELFF. The CDR3 region has the DNA TGCGCCAGCAGTGAGCTGACAGGTTCCCGCCCACGCACCGGGGAGCTGTTTTTT. The rearrangement joins TRBV10-1 to TRBJ2-2, with D possibly TRBD1 on 6 matching bases. The ends were cut back, 2 bases at V and 4 bases at J, with 20 bases in the middle. This CDR3 is built from 18 residues. Germline loops: CDR1 WNHNN, CDR2 SYGVQD (reference sequence).